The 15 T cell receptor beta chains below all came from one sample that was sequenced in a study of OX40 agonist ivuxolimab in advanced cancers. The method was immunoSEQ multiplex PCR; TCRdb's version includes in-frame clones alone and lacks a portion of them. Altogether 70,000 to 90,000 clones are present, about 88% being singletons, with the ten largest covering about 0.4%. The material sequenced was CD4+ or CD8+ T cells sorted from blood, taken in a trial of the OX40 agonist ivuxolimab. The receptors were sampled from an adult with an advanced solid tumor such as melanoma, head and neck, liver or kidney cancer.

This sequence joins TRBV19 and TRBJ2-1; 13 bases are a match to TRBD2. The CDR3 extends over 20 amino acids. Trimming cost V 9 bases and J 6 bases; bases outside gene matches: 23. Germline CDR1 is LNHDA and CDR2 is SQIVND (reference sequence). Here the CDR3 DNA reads TGTGCCAGCCGAGGGAGGGGGCAACTAGCGGGAGGGGTCAAGGGCAATGAGCAGTTCTTC. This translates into CASRGRGQLAGGVKGNEQFF.

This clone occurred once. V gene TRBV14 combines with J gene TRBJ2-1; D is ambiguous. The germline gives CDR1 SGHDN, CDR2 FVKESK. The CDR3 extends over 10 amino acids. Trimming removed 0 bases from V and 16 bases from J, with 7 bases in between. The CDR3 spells CASSQDKRFF. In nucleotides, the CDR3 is TGTGCCAGCAGCCAAGACAAACGATTCTTC.

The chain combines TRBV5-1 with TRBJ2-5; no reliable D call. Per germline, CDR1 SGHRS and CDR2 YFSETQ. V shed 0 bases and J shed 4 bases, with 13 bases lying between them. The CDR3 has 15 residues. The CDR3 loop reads CASSLAPAGSETQYF. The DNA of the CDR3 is TGCGCCAGCAGCTTGGCCCCAGCCGGGTCAGAGACCCAGTACTTC.

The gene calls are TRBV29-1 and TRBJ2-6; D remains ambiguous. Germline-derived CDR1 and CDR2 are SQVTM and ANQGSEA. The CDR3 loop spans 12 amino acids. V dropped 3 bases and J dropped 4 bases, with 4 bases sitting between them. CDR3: CSVEAGANVLTF. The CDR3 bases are TGCAGCGTTGAGGCGGGGGCCAACGTCCTGACTTTC.

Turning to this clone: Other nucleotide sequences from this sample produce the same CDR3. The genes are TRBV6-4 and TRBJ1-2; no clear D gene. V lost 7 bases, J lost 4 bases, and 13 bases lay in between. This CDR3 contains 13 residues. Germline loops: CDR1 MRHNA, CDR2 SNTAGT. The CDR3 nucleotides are TGTGCCAGCACCATACACACAATCTATGGCTACACCTTC. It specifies CASTIHTIYGYTF.

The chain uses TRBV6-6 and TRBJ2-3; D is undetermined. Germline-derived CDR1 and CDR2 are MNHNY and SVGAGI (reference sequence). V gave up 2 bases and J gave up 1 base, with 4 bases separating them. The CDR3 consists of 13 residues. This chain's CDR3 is CASSYTGTDTQYF. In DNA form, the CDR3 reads TGTGCCAGCAGTTACACCGGCACAGATACGCAGTATTTT.

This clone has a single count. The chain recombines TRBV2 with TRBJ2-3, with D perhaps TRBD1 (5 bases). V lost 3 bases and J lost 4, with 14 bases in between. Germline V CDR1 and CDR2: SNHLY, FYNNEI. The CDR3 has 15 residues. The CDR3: CASSERQGGADTQYF. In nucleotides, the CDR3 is TGTGCCAGCAGTGAGCGGCAGGGTGGCGCAGATACGCAGTATTTT.

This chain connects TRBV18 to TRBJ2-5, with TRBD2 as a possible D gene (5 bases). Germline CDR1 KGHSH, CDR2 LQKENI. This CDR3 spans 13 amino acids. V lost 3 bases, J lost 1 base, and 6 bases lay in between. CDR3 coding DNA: TGTGCCAGCTCACCCGGGGTCCAAGAGACCCAGTACTTC. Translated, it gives CASSPGVQETQYF.

Here the CDR3 DNA reads TGTGCCAGCAGCCCGACCGGGACAGGGGTGGGGGAGCAGTACTTC. This gives the protein CASSPTGTGVGEQYF. This chain links TRBV9 with TRBJ2-7; 10 bases match TRBD1. This CDR3 region has 15 residues. Looked up from germline, CDR1 is SGDLS and CDR2 is YYNGEE. The V gene end was trimmed by 4 bases and the J gene end by 7 bases; junction bases not matched to a gene: 11.

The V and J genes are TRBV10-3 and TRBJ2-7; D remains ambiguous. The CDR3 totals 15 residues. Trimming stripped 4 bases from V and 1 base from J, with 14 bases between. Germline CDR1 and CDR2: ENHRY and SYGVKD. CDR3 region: CAISGRTTTSYEQYF. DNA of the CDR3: TGTGCCATCAGTGGCAGGACCACTACTTCCTACGAGCAGTACTTC.

CDR3 bases: TGTGCCAGCAGTGAAGACGCCTACACAGATACGCAGTATTTT. This gives the protein CASSEDAYTDTQYF. The chain is built from TRBV2 and TRBJ2-3; D is undetermined. The germline V gene has CDR1 SNHLY and CDR2 FYNNEI. The CDR3 sequence is 14 residues long. V was cut by 1 base and J by 2 bases, with 7 bases left in between. The full variable domain, in which reference TRBV2 and TRBJ2-3 provide the parts outside the CDR3, is EPEVTQTPSHQVTQMGQEVILRCVPISNHLYFYWYRQILGQKVEFLVSFYNNEISEKSEIFDDQFSVERPDGSNFTLKIRSTKLEDSAMYFCASSEDAYTDTQYFGPGTRLTVL.

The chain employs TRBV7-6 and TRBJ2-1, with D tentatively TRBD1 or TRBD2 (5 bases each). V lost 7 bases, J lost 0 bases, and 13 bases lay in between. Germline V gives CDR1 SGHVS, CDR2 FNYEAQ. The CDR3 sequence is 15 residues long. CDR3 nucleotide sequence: TGTGCCAGCACCCTTTCCGGGACCTCCTACAATGAGCAGTTCTTC. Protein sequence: CASTLSGTSYNEQFF.

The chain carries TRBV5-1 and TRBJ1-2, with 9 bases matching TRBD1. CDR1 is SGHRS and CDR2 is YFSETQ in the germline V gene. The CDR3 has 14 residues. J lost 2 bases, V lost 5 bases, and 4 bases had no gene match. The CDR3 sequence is CASSWDRANYGYTF. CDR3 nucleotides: TGCGCCAGCAGTTGGGACAGGGCAAACTATGGCTACACCTTC.

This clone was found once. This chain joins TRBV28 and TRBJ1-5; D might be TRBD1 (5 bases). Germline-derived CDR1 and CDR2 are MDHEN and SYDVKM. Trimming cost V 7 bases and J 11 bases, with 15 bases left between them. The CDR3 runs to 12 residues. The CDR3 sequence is CASKLGDWAQHF. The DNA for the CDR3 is TGTGCCAGCAAGTTGGGGGATTGGGCCCAGCATTTT.

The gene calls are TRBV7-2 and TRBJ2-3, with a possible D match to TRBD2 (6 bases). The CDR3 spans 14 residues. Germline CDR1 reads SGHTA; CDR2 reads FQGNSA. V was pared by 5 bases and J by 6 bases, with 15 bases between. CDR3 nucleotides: TGTGCCAGCAGCCCGGACTATCTTTGGGATACGCAGTATTTT. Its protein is CASSPDYLWDTQYF.